The sequence of this T cell receptor (beta chain) was determined in a study of cytomegalovirus exposure and HLA in healthy donors. It was with 60 Vbeta and 13 Jbeta primers that the PCR ran. Clones were read by immunoSEQ multiplex PCR, and TCRdb kept only the in-frame ones, dropping some. Of some 170,000 clones listed, 60% to 80% are singletons. V was shortened by 0 bases and J by 2 bases, with 13 bases between the two germline ends. The CDR3 loop spans 16 amino acids. Germline V CDR1 and CDR2: SGDLS, YYNGEE. Note on this clone: What it recognizes is unknown.

Study-level results: It was taken for granted in presence/absence analyses that sequencing depth across donors was roughly uniform.

The chain has TRBV9 and TRBJ2-3; tentatively, D is TRBD2 (6 bases). Sequencing was carried out using PBMCs. This sequence originates from a man aged 40-49 years in good health and CMV-seropositive. The CDR3 nucleotides are TGTGCCAGCAGCGTAGGGGTTAGCGGTTACACAGATACGCAGTATTTT. This sequence encodes CASSVGVSGYTDTQYF.